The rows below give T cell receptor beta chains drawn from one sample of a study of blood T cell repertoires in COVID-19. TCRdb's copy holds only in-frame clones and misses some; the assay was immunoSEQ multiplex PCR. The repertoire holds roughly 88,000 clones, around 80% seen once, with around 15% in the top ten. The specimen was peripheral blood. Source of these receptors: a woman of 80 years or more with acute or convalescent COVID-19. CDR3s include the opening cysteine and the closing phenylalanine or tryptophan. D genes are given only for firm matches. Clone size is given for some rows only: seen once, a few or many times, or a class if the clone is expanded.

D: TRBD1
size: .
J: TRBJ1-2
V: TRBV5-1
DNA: TGCGCCAGCAGGGACAGGGAAAACTATGGCTACACCTTC
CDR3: CASRDRENYGYTF

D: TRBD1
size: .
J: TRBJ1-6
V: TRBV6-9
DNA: TGTGCCAGCGGATCTACAGGGGAGAATTCACCCCTCCACTTT
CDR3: CASGSTGENSPLHF

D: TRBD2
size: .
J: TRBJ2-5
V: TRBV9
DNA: TGTGCCAGCAGCCCGGGACTAGCGGGGCAAGAGACCCAGTACTTC
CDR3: CASSPGLAGQETQYF

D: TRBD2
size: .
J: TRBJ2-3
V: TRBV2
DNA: TGTGCCAGCAGTGAGGGTAGCGGGGGGGCGATAGGAGGGACAGATACGCAGTATTTT
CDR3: CASSEGSGGAIGGTDTQYF

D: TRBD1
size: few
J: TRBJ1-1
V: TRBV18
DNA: TGTGCCAGCTCACCATCCGACAGGGGGCTTAATTCTGAAGCTTTCTTT
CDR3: CASSPSDRGLNSEAFF

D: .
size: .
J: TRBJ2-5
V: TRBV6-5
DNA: TGTGCCAGCAGTTACTCGGACCTGGGGGGGACCCAGTACTTC
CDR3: CASSYSDLGGTQYF

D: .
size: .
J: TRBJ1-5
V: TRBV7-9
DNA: TGTGCCAGCAGCTTAGCGGGGCAGGGGAATCAGCCCCAGCATTTT
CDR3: CASSLAGQGNQPQHF

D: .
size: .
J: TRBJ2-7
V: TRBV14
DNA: TGTGCCAGCAGCCAAGGTTCGACAGCGTACTTC
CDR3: CASSQGSTAYF

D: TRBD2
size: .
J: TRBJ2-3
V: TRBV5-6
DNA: TGTGCCAGCAGCTCCAAGGGACTAGCGGGGGAGAGCACAGATACGCAGTATTTT
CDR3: CASSSKGLAGESTDTQYF

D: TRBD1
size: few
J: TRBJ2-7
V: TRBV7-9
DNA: TGTGCCAGCAGCCGTCGACAGGGGGAAACCTACGAGCAGTACTTC
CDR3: CASSRRQGETYEQYF

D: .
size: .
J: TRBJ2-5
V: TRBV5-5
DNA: TGTGCCAGCAGCAGTCCTTGGCGGAACCAAGAGACCCAGTACTTC
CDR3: CASSSPWRNQETQYF

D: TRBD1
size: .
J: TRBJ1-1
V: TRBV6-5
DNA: TGTGCCAGCAGTTACGGGACAGGGAGGGCGAACACTGAAGCTTTCTTT
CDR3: CASSYGTGRANTEAFF

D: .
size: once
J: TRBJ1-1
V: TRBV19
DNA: TGTGCCAGTAGTATAACAGGGTCCGGCACTGAAGCTTTCTTT
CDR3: CASSITGSGTEAFF

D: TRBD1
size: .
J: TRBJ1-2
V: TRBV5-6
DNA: TGTGCCAGCAGTCCAGGGGGTAGCTATGGCTACACCTTC
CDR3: CASSPGGSYGYTF

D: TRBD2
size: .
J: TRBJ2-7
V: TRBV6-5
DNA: TGTGCCAGCAGGGAGACTAGCACGTACGAGCAGTACTTC
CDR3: CASRETSTYEQYF

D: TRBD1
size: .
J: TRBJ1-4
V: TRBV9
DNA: TGTGCCAGCAGCTGGGGACAGACTAATGAAAAACTGTTTTTT
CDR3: CASSWGQTNEKLFF

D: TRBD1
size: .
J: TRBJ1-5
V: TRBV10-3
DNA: TGTGCCATCAGTGAGTCACAGGGGAATCAGCCCCAGCATTTT
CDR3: CAISESQGNQPQHF

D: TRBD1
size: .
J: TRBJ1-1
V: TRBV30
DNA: TGTGCCTGGAGTGTAGGAGGGGGCCGGACTGAAGCTTTCTTT
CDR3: CAWSVGGGRTEAFF

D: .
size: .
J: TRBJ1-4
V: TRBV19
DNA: TGTGCCAGTAGAAACAGGGCAACTAATGAAAAACTGTTTTTT
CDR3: CASRNRATNEKLFF

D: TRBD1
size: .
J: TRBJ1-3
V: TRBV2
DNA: TGTGCCAGCAGTGGGACAGGGGGCAACGCCATATATTTT
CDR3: CASSGTGGNAIYF

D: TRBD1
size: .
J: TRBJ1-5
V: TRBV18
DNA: TGTGCCAGCTCATCCATGGGACAGGGGAGCAATCAGCCCCAGCATTTT
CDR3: CASSSMGQGSNQPQHF

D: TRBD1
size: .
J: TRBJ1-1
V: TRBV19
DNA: TGTGCCAGTAGTATAGGGGGACAGCAGCTGACTGAAGCTTTCTTT
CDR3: CASSIGGQQLTEAFF

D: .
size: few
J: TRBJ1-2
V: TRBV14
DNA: TGTGCCAGCAGCCCAAAGCCGACCGGGACACTCTTGAGGGGCTACACCTTC
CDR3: CASSPKPTGTLLRGYTF

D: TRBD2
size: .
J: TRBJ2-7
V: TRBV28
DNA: TGTGCCAGCAGTTTTAGCGGGGTAGACTCCTACGAGCAGTACTTC
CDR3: CASSFSGVDSYEQYF

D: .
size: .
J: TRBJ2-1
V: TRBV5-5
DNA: TGTGCCAGCAGCCCGACCCTAGACAGAGATGAGCAGTTCTTC
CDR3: CASSPTLDRDEQFF

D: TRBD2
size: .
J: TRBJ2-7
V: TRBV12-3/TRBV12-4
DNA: TGTGCCAGCAGTCCTCCACTAGCGGGGTTGTACTTC
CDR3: CASSPPLAGLYF

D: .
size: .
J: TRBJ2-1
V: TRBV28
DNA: TGTGCCAGCAGTGACGACAGGACAGCCTACAATGAGCAGTTCTTC
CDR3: CASSDDRTAYNEQFF

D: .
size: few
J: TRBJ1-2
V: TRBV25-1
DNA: TGTGCCAGCAGTGAAAATCCTATGTCCACCTATGGCTACACCTTC
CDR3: CASSENPMSTYGYTF

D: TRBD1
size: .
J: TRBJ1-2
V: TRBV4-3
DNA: TGCGCCAGCAGCCAACGATATCAGGGGGCCTCTGGTGGCTACACCTTC
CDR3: CASSQRYQGASGGYTF

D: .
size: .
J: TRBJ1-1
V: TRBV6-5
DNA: TGTGCCAGCAGGAACTTGAACACTGAAGCTTTCTTT
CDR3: CASRNLNTEAFF

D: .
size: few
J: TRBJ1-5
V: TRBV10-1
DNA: TGCGCCAGCAGTGAGACGCGGGGTGGGTATAGCAATCAGCCCCAGCATTTT
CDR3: CASSETRGGYSNQPQHF

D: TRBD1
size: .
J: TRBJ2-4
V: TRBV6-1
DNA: TGTGCCAGCAGTGAAGAAGATTTAAACAGGGGCCTAGCCAAAAACATTCAGTACTTC
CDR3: CASSEEDLNRGLAKNIQYF

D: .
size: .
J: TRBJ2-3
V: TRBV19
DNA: TGTGCCAGTGTTGACAGGAACAACCTCGATACGCAGTATTTT
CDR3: CASVDRNNLDTQYF

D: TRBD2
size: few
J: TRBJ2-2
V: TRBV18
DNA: TGTGCCAGCTCACCCAGGGAGGGCACCGGGGAGCTGTTTTTT
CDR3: CASSPREGTGELFF

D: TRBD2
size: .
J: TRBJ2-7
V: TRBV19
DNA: TGTGCCAGTAGTATCGAGCGGGGCCCCATGTACGAGCAGTACTTC
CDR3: CASSIERGPMYEQYF

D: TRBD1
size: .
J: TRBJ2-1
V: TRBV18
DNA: TGTGCCGGGCAACAGAGACAGGGCTACAATGAGCAGTTCTTC
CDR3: CAGQQRQGYNEQFF

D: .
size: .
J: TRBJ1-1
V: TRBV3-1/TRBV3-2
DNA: TGTGCCAGCAGCCGAGGAGTGAACACTGAAGCTTTCTTT
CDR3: CASSRGVNTEAFF

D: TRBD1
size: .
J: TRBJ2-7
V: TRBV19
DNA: TGTGCCAGTAGTCAGGGGGCGAGCTCCTACGAGCAGTACTTC
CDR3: CASSQGASSYEQYF

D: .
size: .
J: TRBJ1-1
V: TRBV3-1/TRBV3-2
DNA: TGTGCCAGCAGCACCGGGACTGTCACGCAGGCTTTCTTT
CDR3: CASSTGTVTQAFF

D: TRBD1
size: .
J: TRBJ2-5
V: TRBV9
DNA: TGTGCCAGCAGCACCGGGACAGGGTCGGTGGAGACCCAGTACTTC
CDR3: CASSTGTGSVETQYF

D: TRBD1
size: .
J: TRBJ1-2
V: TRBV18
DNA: TGTGCCAGCTCATCAGGACAGGAAGCCTATGGCTACACCTTC
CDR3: CASSSGQEAYGYTF

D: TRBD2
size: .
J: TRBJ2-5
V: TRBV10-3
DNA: TGTGCCATCAGTGAGGGTCTAGCGGGGGACCAAGAGACCCAGTACTTC
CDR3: CAISEGLAGDQETQYF

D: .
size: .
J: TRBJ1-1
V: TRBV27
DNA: TGTGCCAGCAGTCCCTGGGTCCAGGGGACCCCTGAAGCTTTCTTT
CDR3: CASSPWVQGTPEAFF

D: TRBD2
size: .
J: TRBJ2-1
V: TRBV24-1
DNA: TGTGCCACCAGTGAGTCACGGGGGGGGTTCGGAAATGAGCAGTTCTTC
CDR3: CATSESRGGFGNEQFF

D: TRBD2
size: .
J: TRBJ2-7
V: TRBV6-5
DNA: TGTGCCAGCAGTTATGGACTAGCGGGGGGGGGATACGAGCAGTACTTC
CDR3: CASSYGLAGGGYEQYF

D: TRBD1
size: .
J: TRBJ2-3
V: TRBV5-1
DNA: TGCGCCAGCAGCTCGGAAGGGACAGGGGTTAGCGGCACAGATACGCAGTATTTT
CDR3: CASSSEGTGVSGTDTQYF

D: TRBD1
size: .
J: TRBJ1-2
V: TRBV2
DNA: TGTGCCAGCAGTATACAGGGGGCCCTTGGCTACACCTTC
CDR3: CASSIQGALGYTF

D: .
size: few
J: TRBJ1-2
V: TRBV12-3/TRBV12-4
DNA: TGTGCCAGCAGTTTCGTCCGGGGAGGCTACACCTTC
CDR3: CASSFVRGGYTF

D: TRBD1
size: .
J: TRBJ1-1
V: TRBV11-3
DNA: TGTGCCAGCAGCATCTCCGGGACAGGGTCTGAAGCTTTCTTT
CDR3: CASSISGTGSEAFF

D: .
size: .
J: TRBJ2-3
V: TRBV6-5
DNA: TGTGCCAGCAGACTAACAACTAGCCCCACAGATACGCAGTATTTT
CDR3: CASRLTTSPTDTQYF

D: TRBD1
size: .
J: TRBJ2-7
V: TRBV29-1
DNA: TGCAGCGTACAGGGGACCAGCTACGAGCAGTACTTC
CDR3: CSVQGTSYEQYF

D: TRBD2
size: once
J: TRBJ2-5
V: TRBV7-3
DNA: TGTGCCAGCAGCCTGACTAGCGGTGTTAGGTTTGCGGAGACCCAGTACTTC
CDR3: CASSLTSGVRFAETQYF

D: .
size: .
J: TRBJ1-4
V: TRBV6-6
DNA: TGTGCCAGCAGTTCGTCGGCCGGGATATCTAATGAAAAACTGTTTTTT
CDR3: CASSSSAGISNEKLFF

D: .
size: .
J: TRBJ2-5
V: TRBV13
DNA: TGTGCCAGCAGCTTAACGGCAGGTCCGGTGGAGACCCAGTACTTC
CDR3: CASSLTAGPVETQYF

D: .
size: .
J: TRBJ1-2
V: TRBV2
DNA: TGTGCCAGCAGTGAAGCGGCAGACGGGGTCTATGGCTACACCTTC
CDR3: CASSEAADGVYGYTF

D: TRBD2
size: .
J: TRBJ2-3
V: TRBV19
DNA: TGTGCCAGTAGTATCTTCGCGGGGGGCCCCCAAAAAGTGGATACGCAGTATTTT
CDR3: CASSIFAGGPQKVDTQYF

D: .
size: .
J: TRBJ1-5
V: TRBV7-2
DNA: TGTGCCAGCAGCTTAGAGGGGTTATCCAATCAGCCCCAGCATTTT
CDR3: CASSLEGLSNQPQHF

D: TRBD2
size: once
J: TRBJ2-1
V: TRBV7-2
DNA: TGTGCCAGCAGCCCATCGGGGGGAACCTACAATGAGCAGTTCTTC
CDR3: CASSPSGGTYNEQFF

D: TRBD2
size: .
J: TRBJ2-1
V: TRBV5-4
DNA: TGTGCCAGCAGCCCGGGGAGGGATGAGCAGTTCTTC
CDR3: CASSPGRDEQFF

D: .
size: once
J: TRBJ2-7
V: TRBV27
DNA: TGTGCCAGCAGTTACAGGAACGAGCAGTACTTC
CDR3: CASSYRNEQYF